What follows are 32 T cell receptor beta chains derived from one specimen sequenced in a study of blood T cell repertoires in COVID-19 (dated by TCRdb to between 2020 and 2021). Libraries came from the immunoSEQ multiplex PCR assay. TCRdb obtained this table from immuneACCESS and retained in-frame rearrangements with V and J assigned. These tables miss some clones; where compared with another copy, unresolved V genes account for less than half of the shortfall, and the remainder is unexplained. For this sample there are over 45,000 clones; less than 95% appear just once. Under 6.5% of the sample goes to the ten largest clones. The sample comprised peripheral blood. Receptors were obtained from a man aged 65 to 79 with acute or convalescent COVID-19.

This chain links TRBV30 with TRBJ1-6; weak D call: TRBD1 (5 bases). CDR3 size: 14 residues. The V end was cut by 4 bases, the J end by 9 bases, with 16 bases between. Germline CDR1 is GTSNPN and CDR2 is SVGIG (reference sequence). CDR3 DNA sequence: TGTGCCTGGACAGGGACTTCATCCCGTTCACCCCTCCACTTT. Its protein product is CAWTGTSSRSPLHF.

This clone was recorded a few times. The J gene is TRBJ2-7, the V gene TRBV4-1; 7 bases are a match to TRBD2. CDR1 and CDR2 from the germline V gene are MGHRA and YSYEKL. Unmatched junction bases numbered 6, after V lost 3 bases and J lost 1 base. The CDR3 spans 15 residues. CDR3 residues: CASSHRKGGSYEQYF. The CDR3 DNA is TGCGCCAGCAGCCATAGAAAGGGAGGGTCCTACGAGCAGTACTTC.

This clone was observed a few times. Mismatch with germline at one junction end may stem from a read error. V is TRBV7-9 and J is TRBJ1-2, with D perhaps TRBD1 (6 bases). The V gene's germline CDR1 is SEHNR and CDR2 FQNEAQ (reference sequence). There are 11 residues in the CDR3. CDR3 bases: TGTGCCAGCAGCTTAACGCGGGGGCCTCCCTTC. Its protein product is CASSLTRGPPF.

The chain's CDR3 is CASAFGGQTGAQNIQYF. CDR3 DNA: TGCGCCAGCGCCTTCGGAGGACAGACAGGGGCCCAAAACATTCAGTACTTC. The chain has TRBV5-1 and TRBJ2-4; 8 nucleotides agree with TRBD1. Trimming took 7 bases from V and 5 from J; bases not matched to a gene: 17. The CDR3 spans 17 residues. From germline, CDR1 is SGHRS and CDR2 YFSETQ.

This chain connects TRBV7-9 to TRBJ2-7; 7 nucleotides line up with TRBD1. The CDR3 contains 14 residues. Trimming at V came to 7 bases and at J to 2 bases, leaving 8 bases not matched to a gene. Per germline, CDR1 SEHNR and CDR2 FQNEAQ (reference sequence). CDR3 loop: CASTGRQGPYEQYF. CDR3 coding DNA: TGTGCCAGCACCGGAAGACAGGGACCCTACGAGCAGTACTTC.

The J gene is TRBJ2-3, the V gene TRBV5-8; 8 positions match TRBD1. The CDR3 has 15 residues. Trimming cost V 3 bases and J 5 bases; bases outside gene matches: 8. The germline gives CDR1 SGHTS, CDR2 YDEGEE. DNA of the CDR3: TGTGCCAGCAGCTGGACAGGGATCGTAGGAGATACGCAGTATTTT. Translation: CASSWTGIVGDTQYF.

The rearrangement uses TRBV6-1 and TRBJ2-1, with 7 positions matching TRBD2. The CDR3 is 14 residues long. J gave up 8 bases and V 3 bases, and 7 bases lay outside the gene matches. The germline CDR1 and CDR2 sequences are MNHNS and SASEGT. The CDR3 sequence is CASSDGRVLDEQFF. The CDR3 DNA sequence: TGTGCCAGCAGTGATGGGAGGGTTCTCGATGAGCAGTTCTTC.

This clone has a single count. The chain joins TRBV4-1 to TRBJ1-2, with TRBD1 matching over 7 bases. The CDR3 loop spans 16 amino acids. Germline values: CDR1 MGHRA, CDR2 YSYEKL. V was clipped by 4 bases and J by 6 bases; unmatched bases: 14. The CDR3 loop is CASSRPGQLLLDGYTF. Written as DNA, the CDR3 is TGCGCCAGCAGCCGCCCGGGACAGCTTCTTTTAGATGGCTACACCTTC.

The rearrangement links TRBV29-1 to TRBJ2-6, with a tentative D call TRBD2 (5 bases). V gave up 6 bases and J gave up 0 bases, with 12 bases separating them. Germline lookup yields CDR1 SQVTM and CDR2 ANQGSEA. The CDR3 length is 15 residues. The CDR3 region has the DNA TGCAGCGTCGCGGGCTCTAGCTCTGGGGCCAACGTCCTGACTTTC. Translation gives CSVAGSSSGANVLTF.

A note on this clone: Other DNA sequences in the sample encode the same CDR3. This chain uses TRBV18 with TRBJ1-4; weak D call: TRBD1 (5 bases). V lost 2 bases and J lost 4, with 8 bases in between. Germline-derived CDR1 and CDR2 are KGHSH and LQKENI. The CDR3 spans 14 residues. In nucleotides, the CDR3 is TGTGCCAGCTCACCAGGGCAGGGTAATGAAAAACTGTTTTTT. Its translation is CASSPGQGNEKLFF.

The V and J genes are TRBV3-1 (or the pseudogene TRBV3-2) and TRBJ2-4; perhaps TRBD1 as D (6 bases). The CDR3 sequence is 15 residues long. Germline CDR1 is LGHDT and CDR2 is YNNKEL (reference sequence). V shed 1 base and J shed 2 bases, with 9 bases lying between them. The CDR3 spells CASSQGGQSKNIQYF. In DNA, the CDR3 is TGTGCCAGCAGCCAAGGAGGACAGTCCAAAAACATTCAGTACTTC.

The rearrangement links TRBV5-4 to TRBJ2-2; tentative D call: TRBD2 (6 bases). The ends were cut back, 6 bases at V and 4 bases at J, with 13 bases in the middle. There are 14 residues in the CDR3. Germline CDR1 reads SGHNT; CDR2 reads YYREEE (reference sequence). CDR3: CASTTGEVTGELFF. CDR3 sequence (DNA): TGTGCCAGCACAACGGGAGAAGTCACCGGGGAGCTGTTTTTT.

The chain combines TRBV10-2 with TRBJ2-1; TRBD2 matches 7 bases. V lost 8 bases and J lost 3; bases outside the gene matches: 4. This CDR3 region has 13 residues. Germline V gene data show CDR1 as WSHSY and CDR2 as SAAADI. CDR3 nucleotides: TGCGCCAGCGGGGGGGTCAGCTACAATGAGCAGTTCTTC. Its protein is CASGGVSYNEQFF.

The chain is built from TRBV2 and TRBJ1-6, with 7 nucleotides matching TRBD1. Germline trimming cut 6 bases from V and 9 bases from J; bases unmatched to any gene: 5. The CDR3 is made up of 13 amino acids. From germline, CDR1 is SNHLY and CDR2 FYNNEI. The CDR3: CASRGQGVSPLHF. As DNA, the CDR3 is TGTGCCAGCAGAGGCCAGGGGGTTTCACCCCTCCACTTT. The complete variable domain, with remaining parts taken from reference TRBV2 and TRBJ1-6, reads EPEVTQTPSHQVTQMGQEVILRCVPISNHLYFYWYRQILGQKVEFLVSFYNNEISEKSEIFDDQFSVERPDGSNFTLKIRSTKLEDSAMYFCASRGQGVSPLHFGNGTRLTVT.

This clone was seen just once. CDR3 residues: CASSFMKGRVDYGYTF. DNA for the CDR3: TGTGCCAGCAGCTTTATGAAAGGGAGGGTGGACTATGGCTACACCTTC. V and J are TRBV7-8 and TRBJ1-2, with D unclear. Germline CDR1 is SGHVS and CDR2 is FQNEAQ. The CDR3 is 16 amino acids. V lost 3 bases and J 3 bases, leaving 17 bases between the germline ends.

This chain connects TRBV12-5 to TRBJ1-2; D remains ambiguous. Germline CDR1 and CDR2: LGHNT and FRNRAP. The CDR3 has 14 amino acids. Trimming took off 1 base at V and 2 bases at J, with 8 bases between the two ends. Here the CDR3 reads CASGLGRLNYGYTF. The CDR3 DNA sequence: TGTGCTAGTGGTTTGGGTCGTTTAAACTATGGCTACACCTTC.

The chain combines TRBV7-2 with TRBJ1-2; the D gene is possibly TRBD1 (5 bases). The CDR3 loop spans 15 amino acids. The ends were cut back, 5 bases at V and 0 bases at J, with 13 bases in the middle. Germline CDR1 and CDR2: SGHTA and FQGNSA. Here the CDR3 DNA reads TGTGCCAGCAGCCCAAGGACACGCGCTAACTATGGCTACACCTTC. Its translation is CASSPRTRANYGYTF.

This clone has just one count. DNA for the CDR3: TGTGCCTGGAGTCCGAGGACTAGCGGGGTGGGGAATGAGCAGTTCTTC. The encoded protein is CAWSPRTSGVGNEQFF. The chain couples TRBV30 to TRBJ2-1; 12 bases agree with TRBD2. Germline CDR1 is GTSNPN and CDR2 is SVGIG (reference sequence). The CDR3 consists of 16 residues. V lost 2 bases, J lost 7 bases, and 9 bases stayed unmatched.

This clone was observed a few times. The V and J genes are TRBV4-1 and TRBJ2-7; 7 nucleotides agree with TRBD1. In germline, CDR1 is MGHRA, CDR2 YSYEKL. Trimming cost V 4 bases and J 3 bases; bases outside gene matches: 9. The length of the CDR3 is 15 residues. The CDR3 reads CASSPLLRQGYEQYF. The CDR3 nucleotides read TGCGCCAGCAGCCCCTTGCTACGACAGGGCTACGAGCAGTACTTC.

J is TRBJ2-7 and V is TRBV2; TRBD1 agrees at 12 bases. From germline, CDR1 is SNHLY and CDR2 FYNNEI. The junction had 6 bases not matched to a gene; V was cut back by 4 bases and J by 5 bases. The CDR3 has 15 residues. The CDR3 DNA reads TGTGCCAGCAGTGTACCCGGGACAGGGGGCAACGAGCAGTACTTC. Amino acids: CASSVPGTGGNEQYF.

This chain connects TRBV7-8 to TRBJ1-2; the D gene is possibly TRBD1 (6 bases). CDR3 size: 13 residues. Germline CDR1 is SGHVS and CDR2 is FQNEAQ. V was trimmed by 2 bases and J by 4 bases, leaving 8 bases between them. For the CDR3, the DNA is TGTGCCAGCAGCTTAAAACAGGGCTATGGCTACACCTTC. Its translation: CASSLKQGYGYTF. Full variable domain (rest looked up from reference TRBV7-8 and TRBJ1-2): GAGVSQSPRYKVAKRGQDVALRCDPISGHVSLFWYQQALGQGPEFLTYFQNEAQLDKSGLPSDRFFAERPEGSVSTLKIQRTQQEDSAVYLCASSLKQGYGYTFGSGTRLTVV.

About this clone: The sample carries other DNA sequences with the same CDR3. The chain links TRBV18 to TRBJ2-7; 7 bases are a match to TRBD1. The V gene end was trimmed by 2 bases and the J gene end by 2 bases; junction bases not matched to a gene: 3. Germline CDR1 is KGHSH and CDR2 is LQKENI. The CDR3 sequence is 14 residues long. The CDR3 spells CASSPRQGTYEQYF. The CDR3 coding sequence is TGTGCCAGCTCACCAAGACAGGGAACCTACGAGCAGTACTTC.

This rearrangement joins TRBV27 to TRBJ2-1; D is possibly TRBD1 (6 bases). The CDR3 has 17 amino acids. Trimming took 4 bases from V and 0 from J, leaving 16 bases between them. CDR1 MNHEY and CDR2 SMNVEV come from the germline V gene (reference sequence). The CDR3 loop reads CASSSLRGTSSYNEQFF. The CDR3 nucleotides read TGTGCCAGCAGTTCACTAAGGGGGACAAGCTCCTACAATGAGCAGTTCTTC.

CDR3 bases: TGTGCCATCAGTGACCCAACAGGGGGCTCTGGCTATGGCTACACCTTC. Amino acid sequence: CAISDPTGGSGYGYTF. The gene calls are TRBV10-3 and TRBJ1-2, with 9 bases that match TRBD1. Germline CDR1 is ENHRY and CDR2 is SYGVKD. The ends lost 3 bases at V and 4 bases at J; junction bases unmatched: 9. The CDR3 loop spans 16 amino acids.

The chain employs TRBV7-3 and TRBJ1-2; 9 bases fit TRBD1. The CDR3 covers 15 residues. The junction had 3 bases not matched to a gene; V was cut back by 0 bases and J by 4 bases. The germline V gene has CDR1 SGHTA and CDR2 FQGTGA. Written as DNA, the CDR3 is TGTGCCAGCAGCTTAACTGGGACAGGGACCTATGGCTACACCTTC. This gives the protein CASSLTGTGTYGYTF.

The chain uses TRBV7-3 and TRBJ2-3; possible D gene TRBD1, 5 bases. Germline CDR1 SGHTA, CDR2 FQGTGA. V lost 2 bases, J lost 4 bases, and 16 bases lay in between. This CDR3 contains 16 residues. CDR3 loop: CASSLPVGAGADTQYF. CDR3 nucleotides: TGTGCCAGCAGCTTACCGGTAGGGGCCGGAGCAGATACGCAGTATTTT.

The V and J genes are TRBV7-3 and TRBJ2-3, with a possible D match to TRBD2 (6 bases). The CDR3 has 14 residues. The germline V and J ends were trimmed by 3 bases and 0 bases, with 7 bases remaining between them. Per germline, CDR1 SGHTA and CDR2 FQGTGA. The CDR3 DNA follows: TGTGCCAGCAGCTTGAGCGGGAGCACAGATACGCAGTATTTT. Translated: CASSLSGSTDTQYF. Full variable domain (rest looked up from reference TRBV7-3 and TRBJ2-3): GAGVSQTPSNKVTEKGKYVELRCDPISGHTALYWYRQSLGQGPEFLIYFQGTGAADDSGLPNDRFFAVRPEGSVSTLKIQRTERGDSAVYLCASSLSGSTDTQYFGPGTRLTVL.

J is TRBJ2-5 and V is TRBV7-2, with D tentatively TRBD2 (6 bases). The ends were cut back, 2 bases at V and 5 bases at J, with 9 bases in the middle. The CDR3 contains 13 residues. Germline loops: CDR1 SGHTA, CDR2 FQGNSA. The CDR3 DNA reads TGTGCCAGCAGCTTAAAGGGACTCGAGACCCAGTACTTC. Protein product: CASSLKGLETQYF. Based on the CDR3 plus reference TRBV7-2 and TRBJ2-5, the full variable domain is GAGVSQSPSNKVTEKGKDVELRCDPISGHTALYWYRQSLGQGLEFLIYFQGNSAPDKSGLPSDRFSAERTGGSVSTLTIQRTQQEDSAVYLCASSLKGLETQYFGPGTRLLVL.

The chain has TRBV6-6 and TRBJ1-2; D might be TRBD1 (5 bases). CDR1 is MNHNY and CDR2 is SVGAGI in the germline V gene (reference sequence). The length of the CDR3 is 13 residues. Trimming stripped 5 bases from V and 8 bases from J, with 15 bases between. The CDR3 reads CASSGTEARGYTF. CDR3 nucleotides: TGTGCCAGCAGTGGGACTGAAGCACGAGGCTACACCTTC.

The gene calls are TRBV27 and TRBJ2-7; the match to TRBD2 covers 10 bases. Germline CDR1 and CDR2: MNHEY and SMNVEV (reference sequence). V was clipped by 8 bases and J by 3 bases; unmatched bases: 1. The CDR3 has 12 amino acids. CDR3 region: CASSSGGYEQYF. The CDR3 DNA is TGTGCCAGCTCTAGCGGGGGCTACGAGCAGTACTTC.

The chain recombines TRBV7-9 with TRBJ2-5; a possible D gene is TRBD2 (5 bases). From germline, CDR1 is SEHNR and CDR2 FQNEAQ (reference sequence). This CDR3 region has 14 residues. V lost 2 bases to trimming and J lost 4 bases, with 11 bases between them. CDR3 amino acids: CASSLTGLGETQYF. The CDR3 DNA follows: TGTGCCAGCAGCTTAACGGGGTTAGGAGAGACCCAGTACTTC.

This sequence joins TRBV5-1 and TRBJ2-5; D might be TRBD2 (6 bases). V gave up 4 bases and J gave up 3 bases, with 10 bases separating them. Germline values: CDR1 SGHRS, CDR2 YFSETQ. This CDR3 has 13 amino acids. The CDR3, as DNA: TGCGCCAGCAGCCCGGGGGTAGAAGAGACCCAGTACTTC. Amino acids: CASSPGVEETQYF.